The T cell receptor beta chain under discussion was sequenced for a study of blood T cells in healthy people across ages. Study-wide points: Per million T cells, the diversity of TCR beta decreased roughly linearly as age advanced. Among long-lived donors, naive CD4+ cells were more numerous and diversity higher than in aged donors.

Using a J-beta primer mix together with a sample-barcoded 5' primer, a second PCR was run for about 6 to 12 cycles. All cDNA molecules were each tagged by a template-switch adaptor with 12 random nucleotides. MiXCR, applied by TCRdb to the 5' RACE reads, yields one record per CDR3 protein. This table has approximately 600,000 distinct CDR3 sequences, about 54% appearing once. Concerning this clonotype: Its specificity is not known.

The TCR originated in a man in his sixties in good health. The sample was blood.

DNA for the CDR3: TGCGCCAGCAGCTTGGGTCTTGCGCGGGGGGGTCTGGGAGAGACCCAGTACTTC. It is translated as CASSLGLARGGLGETQYF. The chain joins TRBV5-1 to TRBJ2-5; 9 bases are shared with TRBD2. Germline V gene sequence: CDR1 SGHRS, CDR2 YFSETQ. V lost 0 bases and J lost 4; bases outside the gene matches: 13. The CDR3 has 18 amino acids.